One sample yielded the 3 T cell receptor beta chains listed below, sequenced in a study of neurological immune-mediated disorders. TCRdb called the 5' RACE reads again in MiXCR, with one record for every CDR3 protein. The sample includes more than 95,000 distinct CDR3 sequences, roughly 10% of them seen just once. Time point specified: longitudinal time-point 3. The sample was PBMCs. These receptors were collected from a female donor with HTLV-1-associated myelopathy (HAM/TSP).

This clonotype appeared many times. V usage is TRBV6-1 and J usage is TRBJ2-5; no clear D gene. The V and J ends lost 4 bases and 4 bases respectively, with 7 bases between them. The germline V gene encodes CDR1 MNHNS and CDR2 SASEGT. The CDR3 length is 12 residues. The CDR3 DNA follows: TGTGCCAGCAGTGTTGTGGCAGAGACCCAGTACTTC. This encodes CASSVVAETQYF.

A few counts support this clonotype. CDR3 DNA sequence: TGCGCCAGCAGCTCCACCGGGACTAAGGAAGAAAAACTGTTTTTT. The encoded protein is CASSSTGTKEEKLFF. The chain employs TRBV5-1 and TRBJ1-4, with a weak D call TRBD1 (5 bases). V was shortened by 3 bases and J by 8 bases, with 17 bases between the two germline ends. This CDR3 has 15 amino acids. Germline loops: CDR1 SGHRS, CDR2 YFSETQ.

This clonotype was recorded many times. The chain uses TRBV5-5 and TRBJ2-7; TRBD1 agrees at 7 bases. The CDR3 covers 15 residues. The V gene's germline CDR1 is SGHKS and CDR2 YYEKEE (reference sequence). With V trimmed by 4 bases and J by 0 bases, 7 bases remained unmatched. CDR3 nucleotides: TGTGCCAGCAGCCCGTTACAGGGGAGCTCCTACGAGCAGTACTTC. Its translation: CASSPLQGSSYEQYF.